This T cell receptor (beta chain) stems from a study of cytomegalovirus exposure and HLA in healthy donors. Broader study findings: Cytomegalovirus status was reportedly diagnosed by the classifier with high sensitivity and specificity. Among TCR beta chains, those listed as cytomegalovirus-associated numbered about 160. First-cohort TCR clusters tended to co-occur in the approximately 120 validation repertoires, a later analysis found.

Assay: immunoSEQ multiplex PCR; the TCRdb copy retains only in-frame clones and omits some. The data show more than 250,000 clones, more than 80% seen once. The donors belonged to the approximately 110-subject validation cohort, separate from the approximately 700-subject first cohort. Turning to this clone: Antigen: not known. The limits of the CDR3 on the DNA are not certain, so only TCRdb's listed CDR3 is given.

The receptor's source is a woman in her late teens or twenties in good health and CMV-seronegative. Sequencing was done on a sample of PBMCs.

This CDR3 is CAWSVGQGADSTF. V and J are TRBV30 and TRBJ1-2; the table's D gene call, TRBD1, was not cross checked with the DNA. CDR1 is GTSNPN and CDR2 is SVGIG in the germline V gene (reference sequence). The CDR3 has 13 residues if both end residues are counted.